The count of the clone carrying this TCR beta chain is one. Sequencing was performed with immunoSEQ multiplex PCR; in TCRdb, only in-frame clones are kept and a portion is missing. Here the sample spans about 14,000 clones, about 80% being singletons. These data come from a study of technical replicates of blood from a few donors. V dropped 4 bases and J dropped 0; count of bases not matched to a gene: 6. This CDR3 is 15 amino acids long. Germline V gene data show CDR1 as LGHNA and CDR2 as YNFKEQ. The sample comprised PBMCs. This TCR was recovered from a human donor in good health. The chain links TRBV4-2 to TRBJ2-7; the match to TRBD1 covers 7 bases. The CDR3 is CASSRSGTDSYEQYF. In DNA, the CDR3 is TGTGCCAGCAGCCGCTCCGGGACAGACTCCTACGAGCAGTACTTC.